The source of this TCR beta chain is a study of early T cells in non-severe SARS-CoV-2 infection listed by TCRdb under 2021. As for the study more broadly: TCR sequencing used bulk RNA from unsorted whole blood, so alpha and beta chains could not be paired.

What the study reported, not specific to this receptor: VDJdb matching was skewed toward anti-spike CD8 responses, so virus-specific expansions were likely underestimated and private and CD4 specificities were missed.

There are a few counts of this clonotype. It lacks a known antigen. No per-base quality is available; no much larger clone lies one base away. This was a case-control study nested in a cohort of healthcare workers in London, UK, who had nasopharyngeal swab PCR tests and blood samples taken every week. Healthcare workers were recruited between 23 and 31 March 2020, during the week of the UK lockdown, and were followed weekly for up to roughly 15 weeks. The CDR3 runs 18 amino acids, cysteine and phenylalanine included. Solely the CDR3 DNA is kept, with 54 bases framed from the first base. The germline V gene (reference sequence) specifies SGHKS as CDR1 and YYEKEE as CDR2. V lost 3 bases and J lost 6 bases; the stretch between them is 22 bases long. To prepare the library, 5' RACE was applied. The listed sequencing device is NextSeq 500. The TCR library protocol attached unique molecular identifiers to individual cDNA molecules to correct for sequencing error and PCR bias. Sequencing covered both TCR alpha and beta chains, and within each sample the abundances of alpha and beta sequences were tightly co-correlated. In the paper's pipeline: Decombinator V4 was used to perform V gene, J gene and CDR3 annotation of TCR sequences. Expanded TCRs were defined as changing significantly between any two time points under a Poisson model with p below 0.0001. TCR abundances were normalised to the total number of TCRs sequenced per sample and were expressed as counts per million. MAIT TCRs were defined by TRAV1-2 paired with TRAJ12, TRAJ20 or TRAJ33, and iNKT TCRs by TRAV10 paired with TRAJ18. VDJdb, accessed 1 November 2021, was searched for CMV, EBV and SARS-CoV-2 annotated TCRs, excluding TCRs annotated for multiple antigens. The public reads were reprocessed in TCRdb via fastp at Q25 and MiXCR, keeping in-frame beta chains. Entries that share a CDR3 protein sequence are merged under the most common genes and DNA. Clone size and V and J calls follow TCRdb, not the original study. The sample includes over 25,000 distinct CDR3 sequences, with less than 6.5% observed a single time. The ten most abundant clones make up around 5.4% of the sample.

The source of this sequence is an adult who was a healthcare worker with PCR-confirmed SARS-CoV-2 infection or an uninfected control (not recorded which). The chain uses TRBV5-5 and TRBJ1-6, with the D gene too uncertain to name. The sample comprised whole blood. The CDR3 is CASSSNPLGGQRNSPLHF. Read as DNA, the sequence is TGTGCCAGCAGCTCGAATCCACTGGGCGGGCAACGTAATTCACCCCTCCACTTT. Beyond the CDR3, the reference TRBV5-5 and TRBJ1-6 genes provide the residues; the full variable domain reads: DAGVTQSPTHLIKTRGQQVTLRCSPISGHKSVSWYQQVLGQGPQFIFQYYEKEERGRGNFPDRFSARQFPNYSSELNVNALLLGDSALYLCASSSNPLGGQRNSPLHFGNGTRLTVT.